The 10 T cell receptor beta chains below were found in one sample sequenced in a study of T-cell reconstitution after alpha-beta-depleted transplantation in children. Unique molecular identifiers were built into the TCRbeta library. MiXCR was run by TCRdb on the PCR reads, yielding one entry per CDR3 protein. The sample consists of about 260,000 distinct CDR3 sequences, approximately 8.9% of them appearing once. Here the sequenced sample was PBMCs, mostly from graft donor cells, taken 180 days after TCRalphabeta/CD19-depleted stem cell transplant. The source is a male patient between 10 and 17 years old who had a stem cell transplant for acute lymphoblastic leukemia, so the T cells may come from the graft donor.

This chain links TRBV2 with TRBJ2-6; D assignment may be TRBD1 or TRBD2 (6 bases each). The germline gives CDR1 SNHLY, CDR2 FYNNEI. V gave up 6 bases and J gave up 0 bases, with 21 bases separating them. The CDR3 runs to 19 residues. The CDR3 DNA sequence: TGTGCCAGCAGACTTGAAGGGGGGAAGACGCCCTCTGGGGCCAACGTCCTGACTTTC. Translated: CASRLEGGKTPSGANVLTF.

In this sample, this clonotype turned up many times. CDR3 in amino acids: CASSWDRSYEQYF. The CDR3 DNA reads as TGTGCCAGCAGCTGGGACAGATCCTACGAGCAGTACTTC. J is TRBJ2-7 and V is TRBV5-4, with TRBD1 matching over 7 bases. Germline CDR1 SGHNT, CDR2 YYREEE (reference sequence). The ends lost 3 bases at V and 1 base at J; junction bases unmatched: 1. The CDR3 totals 13 residues.

This clonotype was counted ten times or more. The V gene is TRBV20-1, the J gene TRBJ2-7; TRBD1 is a possible D gene (7 bases). This CDR3 region has 15 residues. The germline V and J ends were trimmed by 2 bases and 2 bases, with 16 bases remaining between them. The germline CDR1 and CDR2 sequences are DFQATT and SNEGSKA (reference sequence). CDR3 DNA: TGCAGTGCTAGAACAACCAGGGGGGTCCCCTACGAGCAGTACTTC. Its translation: CSARTTRGVPYEQYF.

This clonotype has more than one count but fewer than ten. This chain connects TRBV18 to TRBJ2-5; weak D call: TRBD2 (6 bases). The CDR3 is made up of 15 amino acids. The V and J ends lost 3 bases and 9 bases respectively, with 20 bases between them. Germline values: CDR1 KGHSH, CDR2 LQKENI. The CDR3 DNA sequence: TGTGCCAGCTCACCCATTCCGGGCGGGATCGGGGCCCAGTACTTC. Translated: CASSPIPGGIGAQYF.

This clonotype occurred many times. This rearrangement joins TRBV12-3 or TRBV12-4 to TRBJ1-1, with D perhaps matching TRBD1 (6 bases). There are 14 residues in the CDR3. V lost 7 bases to trimming and J lost 0 bases, with 12 bases between them. The CDR3 DNA is TGTGCCAGCAACAGGGCTGGATTGAACACTGAAGCTTTCTTT. This encodes CASNRAGLNTEAFF.

On this clonotype itself: A much larger clonotype is one base distant, so this may be a read error. The chain uses TRBV20-1 and TRBJ1-1, with TRBD1 matching over 9 bases. Looked up from germline, CDR1 is DFQATT and CDR2 is SNEGSKA (reference sequence). The CDR3 length is 14 residues. The CDR3 DNA reads as TGCTGTGCGAAGGCACAACAGGGGGCTTGGGGAGCTTTCTTT. As protein: CCAKAQQGAWGAFF.

The sample holds many counts of this clonotype. The chain links TRBV28 to TRBJ2-1, with 9 bases fitting TRBD2. Losses at the gene ends were 5 bases for V and 7 bases for J; bases not matched to a gene: 12. The CDR3 consists of 16 residues. Germline loops: CDR1 MDHEN, CDR2 SYDVKM. In DNA form, the CDR3 reads TGTGCCAGCAGTCGCCCGGGACTAGCTTTGCGGAATGAGCAGTTCTTC. Its translation: CASSRPGLALRNEQFF. The full variable domain, with the rest looked up from reference TRBV28 and TRBJ2-1, is DVKVTQSSRYLVKRTGEKVFLECVQDMDHENMFWYRQDPGLGLRLIYFSYDVKMKEKGDIPEGYSVSREKKERFSLILESASTNQTSMYLCASSRPGLALRNEQFFGPGTRLTVL.

Turning to this clonotype: A much larger clone differs from this one at a single base, so this may be a read error. CDR3 protein: CASTDRVGTDPQYF. CDR3 coding DNA: TGTGCCAGCACGGACAGGGTCGGCACAGATCCGCAGTATTTT. The genes are TRBV2 and TRBJ2-3; 8 bases line up with TRBD1. The CDR3 is 14 amino acids. Germline loops: CDR1 SNHLY, CDR2 FYNNEI.

This clonotype was seen at least ten times. The chain is built from TRBV6-2 or TRBV6-3 and TRBJ2-5; 8 nucleotides align to TRBD2. In germline, CDR1 is MNHEY, CDR2 SVGEGT. This CDR3 comprises 15 residues. The trim removed 4 bases at V and 4 bases at J, leaving 8 bases unmatched. The CDR3 DNA reads TGTGCCAGCAGTTCTCGGGCGGGAGGACGAGAGACCCAGTACTTC. Translated: CASSSRAGGRETQYF.

This clonotype has ten or more counts. The chain uses TRBV5-1 and TRBJ2-7; 12 nucleotides agree with TRBD2. The length of the CDR3 is 15 residues. V shed 5 bases and J 0 bases; nucleotides not matched to a gene: 3. Per germline, CDR1 SGHRS and CDR2 YFSETQ. The CDR3, as DNA: TGCGCCAGCAGATCGGGACTAGCGGGCTCCTACGAGCAGTACTTC. As protein: CASRSGLAGSYEQYF.